One sample yielded the 17 T cell receptor beta chains listed below, sequenced in a study of blood T cells in healthy people across ages. Using a J-beta primer mix together with a sample-barcoded 5' primer, a second PCR was run for roughly 6 to 12 cycles. TCRdb re-called the 5' RACE reads through MiXCR, storing one row per CDR3 protein. The data contain 500,000 to 550,000 distinct CDR3 sequences, around 24% of them singletons. These sequences were also reported in another study, on T cells of mothers and their children.

Material: blood. Every receptor here comes from a boy between 10 and 17 years old in good health.

A few counts support this clonotype. This chain connects TRBV20-1 to TRBJ2-7; D not resolved. Germline V CDR1 and CDR2: DFQATT, SNEGSKA (reference sequence). The CDR3 totals 15 residues. The ends were cut back, 5 bases at V and 1 base at J, with 18 bases in the middle. CDR3 region: CSAGRPGVLSYEQYF. In DNA form, the CDR3 reads TGCAGTGCTGGTCGTCCCGGAGTTCTTTCCTACGAGCAGTACTTC.

The chain employs TRBV13 and TRBJ2-1; 8 bases align to TRBD2. The junction had 11 bases not matched to a gene; V was cut back by 2 bases and J by 8 bases. This CDR3 has 16 amino acids. The germline V gene has CDR1 PRHDT and CDR2 FYEKMQ (reference sequence). CDR3 amino acids: CASSLNRGGRIDEQFF. The CDR3 region has the DNA TGTGCCAGCAGCTTAAATCGGGGCGGGAGGATCGATGAGCAGTTCTTC.

The chain recombines TRBV6-5 with TRBJ2-2; D remains ambiguous. The germline V and J ends were trimmed by 6 bases and 4 bases, with 9 bases remaining between them. Germline lookup yields CDR1 MNHEY and CDR2 SVGAGI. This CDR3 contains 13 residues. The CDR3 loop is CASRTKITGELFF. The CDR3 coding sequence is TGTGCCAGCAGGACAAAAATCACCGGGGAGCTGTTTTTT.

The rearrangement links TRBV5-1 to TRBJ2-1; unclear D gene. The CDR3 runs to 13 residues. The V gene's germline CDR1 is SGHRS and CDR2 YFSETQ. V lost 4 bases, J lost 3 bases, and 8 bases lay in between. The chain's CDR3 is CASSNDGYNEQFF. The DNA for the CDR3 is TGCGCCAGCAGCAACGACGGCTACAATGAGCAGTTCTTC. The full variable domain, its missing parts supplied by reference TRBV5-1 and TRBJ2-1, is KAGVTQTPRYLIKTRGQQVTLSCSPISGHRSVSWYQQTPGQGLQFLFEYFSETQRNKGNFPGRFSGRQFSNSRSEMNVSTLELGDSALYLCASSNDGYNEQFFGPGTRLTVL.

The CDR3 nucleotides are TGCGCCAGCAGCCAAGATCTTACAGAGACCCAGTACTTC. The encoded protein is CASSQDLTETQYF. The chain uses TRBV4-3 and TRBJ2-5; D is undetermined. CDR1 is LGHNA and CDR2 is YSLEER in the germline V gene. Trimming pared 0 bases from V and 4 bases from J, leaving 6 bases between. The CDR3 is 13 amino acids.

This clonotype was found a few times. The V and J genes are TRBV9 and TRBJ1-1; D might be TRBD1 (5 bases). V gave up 0 bases and J gave up 3 bases, with 12 bases separating them. This CDR3 is built from 15 residues. Germline values: CDR1 SGDLS, CDR2 YYNGEE. This CDR3 reads CASSVVGRVDTEAFF. The CDR3 nucleotides are TGTGCCAGCAGCGTAGTCGGCAGGGTTGACACTGAAGCTTTCTTT.

The rearrangement joins TRBV6-1 to TRBJ2-6, with TRBD1 identical over 9 bases. This CDR3 comprises 18 residues. CDR1 and CDR2 (germline): MNHNS, SASEGT. V lost 2 bases and J lost 2; bases outside the gene matches: 7. CDR3 residues: CASSEKLQGAAGANVLTF. The CDR3 region has the DNA TGTGCCAGCAGTGAAAAGTTACAGGGGGCGGCTGGGGCCAACGTCCTGACTTTC.

The V and J genes are TRBV27 and TRBJ2-5, with 12 bases aligning to TRBD1. Germline V CDR1 and CDR2: MNHEY, SMNVEV (reference sequence). The trim removed 5 bases at V and 5 bases at J, leaving 6 bases unmatched. The CDR3 has 15 residues. Written as DNA, the CDR3 is TGTGCCAGCAGTCAGGGGACAGGGGGCCTGGAGACCCAGTACTTC. Residues: CASSQGTGGLETQYF.

The chain couples TRBV25-1 to TRBJ2-7; 9 nucleotides line up with TRBD1. Losses at the gene ends were 2 bases for V and 4 bases for J; bases not matched to a gene: 12. Germline V gene lookup returns CDR1 MGHDK and CDR2 SYGVNS. The CDR3 runs 17 residues. The CDR3 DNA is TGTGCCAGCAGTGAACGAGAAACCGGGACAGGGTTGTACGAGCAGTACTTC. Translated: CASSERETGTGLYEQYF.

The genes are TRBV5-1 and TRBJ2-7; possibly TRBD1 for D (6 bases). CDR1 is SGHRS and CDR2 is YFSETQ in the germline V gene. The germline V and J ends were trimmed by 0 bases and 0 bases, with 10 bases remaining between them. CDR3 length: 15 residues. The CDR3 coding sequence is TGCGCCAGCAGCTTGGTTCCGGACAGCTCCTACGAGCAGTACTTC. Translated, it gives CASSLVPDSSYEQYF.

The sample holds a few counts of this clonotype. This chain links TRBV27 with TRBJ2-5; 8 positions agree with TRBD1. CDR1 and CDR2 (germline): MNHEY, SMNVEV (reference sequence). The CDR3 has 14 amino acids. Germline trimming cut 8 bases from V and 5 bases from J; bases unmatched to any gene: 10. As DNA, the CDR3 is TGTGCCAGCTCACAGACAGGGGTCGTGGAGACCCAGTACTTC. This gives the protein CASSQTGVVETQYF.

This chain connects TRBV27 to TRBJ2-5; D not resolved. The J call may not be correct, given that the DNA end is closer to TRBJ2-1. Germline V gene lookup returns CDR1 MNHEY and CDR2 SMNVEV (reference sequence). The CDR3 is made up of 13 amino acids. The CDR3 sequence is CASSYGLNNEQFF. The CDR3 DNA reads TGTGCCAGCAGTTATGGCCTGAACAATGAGCAGTTCTTC.

V and J are TRBV7-2 and TRBJ2-3, with 11 nucleotides matching TRBD2. Germline values: CDR1 SGHTA, CDR2 FQGNSA. V was clipped by 0 bases and J by 3 bases; unmatched bases: 5. The length of the CDR3 is 17 residues. The CDR3 DNA is TGTGCCAGCAGCTTAGCGGCGACTAGCGGGGCAACAGATACGCAGTATTTT. Its translation: CASSLAATSGATDTQYF.

There are a few counts of this clonotype. The rearrangement joins TRBV5-1 to TRBJ1-2; possibly TRBD1 for D (5 bases). CDR1 and CDR2 from the germline V gene are SGHRS and YFSETQ. The CDR3 has 15 amino acids. V dropped 0 bases and J dropped 4 bases, with 13 bases sitting between them. For the CDR3, the DNA is TGCGCCAGCAGCTTGGAGACCGGGGGATTCTATGGCTACACCTTC. Its protein is CASSLETGGFYGYTF.

This clonotype was picked up many times. V is TRBV28 and J is TRBJ2-7; maybe TRBD1 (6 bases). V was clipped by 6 bases and J by 3 bases, with 18 bases between them. Germline CDR1 is MDHEN and CDR2 is SYDVKM. This CDR3 is built from 15 residues. The CDR3 DNA reads TGTGCCAGCAGGCCAACAGGGCGCGGTGACTACGAGCAGTACTTC. This translates into CASRPTGRGDYEQYF.

This sequence joins TRBV7-6 and TRBJ2-7; TRBD1 agrees at 9 bases. V shed 4 bases and J 3 bases; nucleotides not matched to a gene: 7. CDR1 and CDR2 from the germline V gene are SGHVS and FNYEAQ. The CDR3 contains 15 residues. The CDR3 coding sequence is TGTGCCAGCAGCTCCGGGACAGGGTCAGACTACGAGCAGTACTTC. It is translated as CASSSGTGSDYEQYF.

This clonotype has more than one count but fewer than ten. An end of the junction does not agree with germline; a read error may underlie this. The genes are TRBV20-1 and TRBJ1-4; perhaps TRBD1 as D (6 bases). The germline CDR1 and CDR2 sequences are DFQATT and SNEGSKA (reference sequence). CDR3 length: 13 amino acids. CDR3 in amino acids: CSAREGGREKLSF. CDR3 DNA sequence: TGCAGTGCTAGGGAAGGGGGACGGGAAAAACTGTCTTTT.